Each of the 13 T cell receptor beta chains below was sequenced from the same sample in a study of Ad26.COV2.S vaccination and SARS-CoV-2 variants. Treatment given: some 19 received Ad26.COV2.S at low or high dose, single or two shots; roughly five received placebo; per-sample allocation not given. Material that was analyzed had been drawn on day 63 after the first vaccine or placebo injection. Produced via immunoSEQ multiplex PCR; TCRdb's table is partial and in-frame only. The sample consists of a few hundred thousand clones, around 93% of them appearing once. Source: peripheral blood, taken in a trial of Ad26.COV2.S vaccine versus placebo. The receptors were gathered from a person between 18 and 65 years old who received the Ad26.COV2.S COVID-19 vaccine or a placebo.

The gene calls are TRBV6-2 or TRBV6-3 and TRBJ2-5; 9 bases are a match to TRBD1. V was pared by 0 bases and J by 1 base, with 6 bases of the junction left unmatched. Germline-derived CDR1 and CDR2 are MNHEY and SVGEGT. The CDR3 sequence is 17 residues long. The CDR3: CASSYSRGTGIQETQYF. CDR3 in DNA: TGTGCCAGCAGTTACTCGAGGGGGACAGGGATCCAAGAGACCCAGTACTTC.

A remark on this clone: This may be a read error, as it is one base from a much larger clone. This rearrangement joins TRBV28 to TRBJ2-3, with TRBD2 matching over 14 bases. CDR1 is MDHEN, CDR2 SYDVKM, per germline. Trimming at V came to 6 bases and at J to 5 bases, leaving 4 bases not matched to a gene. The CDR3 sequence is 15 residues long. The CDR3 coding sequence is TGTGCCAGCAGCTCCGGGACTAGCGGGGGAGATACGCAGTATTTT. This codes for CASSSGTSGGDTQYF.

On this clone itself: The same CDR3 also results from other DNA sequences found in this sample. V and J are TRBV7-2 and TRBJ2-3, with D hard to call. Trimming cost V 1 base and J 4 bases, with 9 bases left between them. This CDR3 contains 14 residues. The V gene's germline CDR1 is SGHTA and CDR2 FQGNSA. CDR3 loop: CASSLDRGADTQYF. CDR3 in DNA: TGTGCCAGCAGCTTAGACCGAGGTGCAGATACGCAGTATTTT.

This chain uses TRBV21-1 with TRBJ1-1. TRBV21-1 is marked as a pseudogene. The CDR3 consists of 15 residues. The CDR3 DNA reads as TGTGCCAGCAGCAAAGCAGGAGGGATGAACACTGAAGCTTTCTTT. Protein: CASSKAGGMNTEAFF.

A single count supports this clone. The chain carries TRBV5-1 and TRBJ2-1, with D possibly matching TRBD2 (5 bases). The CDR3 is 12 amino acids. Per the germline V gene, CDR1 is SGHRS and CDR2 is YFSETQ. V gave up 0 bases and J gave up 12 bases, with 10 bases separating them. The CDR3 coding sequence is TGCGCCAGCAGCTTGGAGCGAGAGGGGCAGTTCTTC. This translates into CASSLEREGQFF.

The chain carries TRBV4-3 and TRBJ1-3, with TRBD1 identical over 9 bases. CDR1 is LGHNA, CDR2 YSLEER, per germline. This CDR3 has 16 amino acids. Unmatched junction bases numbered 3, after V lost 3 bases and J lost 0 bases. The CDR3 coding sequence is TGCGCCAGCAGCCAGGGGACAGGGTACTCTGGAAACACCATATATTTT. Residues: CASSQGTGYSGNTIYF.

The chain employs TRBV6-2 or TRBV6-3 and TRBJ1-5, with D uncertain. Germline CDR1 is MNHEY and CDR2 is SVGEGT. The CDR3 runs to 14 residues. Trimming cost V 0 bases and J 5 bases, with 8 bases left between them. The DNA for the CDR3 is TGTGCCAGCAGTTACTCCAGCCCCGATCAGCCCCAGCATTTT. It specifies CASSYSSPDQPQHF.

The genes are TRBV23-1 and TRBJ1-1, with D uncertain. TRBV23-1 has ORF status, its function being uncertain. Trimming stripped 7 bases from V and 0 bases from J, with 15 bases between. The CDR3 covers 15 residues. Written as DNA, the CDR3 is TGCGCCAGCACCCCAATCTCGGGAATGAACACTGAAGCTTTCTTT. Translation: CASTPISGMNTEAFF.

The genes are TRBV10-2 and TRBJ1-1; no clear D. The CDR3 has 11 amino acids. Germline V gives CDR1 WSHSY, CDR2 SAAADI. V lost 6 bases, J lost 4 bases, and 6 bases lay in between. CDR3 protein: CASSHGTEAFF. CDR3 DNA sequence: TGCGCCAGCAGCCATGGCACTGAAGCTTTCTTT.

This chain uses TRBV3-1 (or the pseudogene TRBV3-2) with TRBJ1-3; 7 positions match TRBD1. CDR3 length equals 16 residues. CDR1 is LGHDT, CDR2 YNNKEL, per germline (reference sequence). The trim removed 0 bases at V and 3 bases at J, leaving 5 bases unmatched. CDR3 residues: CASSQEGQLFGNTIYF. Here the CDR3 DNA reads TGTGCCAGCAGCCAAGAGGGACAGCTCTTTGGAAACACCATATATTTT.

This chain's CDR3 is CASSLGQGLNDEKLFF. The DNA of the CDR3 is TGTGCCAGCAGCTTAGGACAGGGTTTAAACGATGAAAAACTGTTTTTT. The chain carries TRBV7-9 and TRBJ1-4; 7 nucleotides line up with TRBD1. CDR1 and CDR2 (germline): SEHNR, FQNEAQ (reference sequence). With V trimmed by 1 base and J by 6 bases, 8 bases remained unmatched. The CDR3 sequence is 16 residues long.

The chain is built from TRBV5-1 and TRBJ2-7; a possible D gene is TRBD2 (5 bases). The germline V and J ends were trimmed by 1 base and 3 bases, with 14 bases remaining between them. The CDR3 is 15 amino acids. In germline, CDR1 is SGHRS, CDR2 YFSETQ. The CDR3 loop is CASSLYDTGVYEQYF. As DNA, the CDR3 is TGCGCCAGCAGCTTGTATGACACCGGGGTCTACGAGCAGTACTTC. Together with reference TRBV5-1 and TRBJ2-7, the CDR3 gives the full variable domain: KAGVTQTPRYLIKTRGQQVTLSCSPISGHRSVSWYQQTPGQGLQFLFEYFSETQRNKGNFPGRFSGRQFSNSRSEMNVSTLELGDSALYLCASSLYDTGVYEQYFGPGTRLTVT.

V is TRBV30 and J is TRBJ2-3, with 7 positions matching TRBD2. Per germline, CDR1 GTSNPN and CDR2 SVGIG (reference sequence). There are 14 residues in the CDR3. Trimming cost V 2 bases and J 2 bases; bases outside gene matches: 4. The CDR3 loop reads CAWSSGAPTDTQYF. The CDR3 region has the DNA TGTGCCTGGAGTAGCGGGGCGCCCACAGATACGCAGTATTTT.